This T cell receptor beta chain was captured in a study of T cells in Graves' hyperthyroidism and ophthalmopathy. Notes on the study in general: Classification by a 13 V-J model distinguished ophthalmopathy from stable hyperthyroidism.

The investigators amplified TCR beta CDR3 regions from RNA transcripts. A set of HTBI primers served as the primers for a first-round RT-PCR of the TCR CDR3. One entry per CDR3 protein results from TCRdb running MiXCR on the multiplex PCR reads. Of some 560,000 distinct CDR3 sequences listed, 15% to 19% are singletons. In regard to this clonotype: Antigen specificity is unknown.

V dropped 5 bases and J dropped 7; count of bases not matched to a gene: 10. The CDR3 extends over 15 amino acids. Germline-derived CDR1 and CDR2 are SEHNR and FQNEAQ (reference sequence). The patients, who ranged from 18 to 65 in age, presented with newly diagnosed hyperthyroidism lasting under 2 months. This chain uses TRBV7-9 with TRBJ2-2; 7 bases fit TRBD1. The specimen was blood. This receptor was obtained from a woman aged 25-40 years with Graves' hyperthyroidism. The chain's CDR3 is CASSKTTGSGGELFF. The CDR3, as DNA: TGTGCCAGCAGCAAGACGACAGGGAGCGGCGGGGAGCTGTTTTTT.